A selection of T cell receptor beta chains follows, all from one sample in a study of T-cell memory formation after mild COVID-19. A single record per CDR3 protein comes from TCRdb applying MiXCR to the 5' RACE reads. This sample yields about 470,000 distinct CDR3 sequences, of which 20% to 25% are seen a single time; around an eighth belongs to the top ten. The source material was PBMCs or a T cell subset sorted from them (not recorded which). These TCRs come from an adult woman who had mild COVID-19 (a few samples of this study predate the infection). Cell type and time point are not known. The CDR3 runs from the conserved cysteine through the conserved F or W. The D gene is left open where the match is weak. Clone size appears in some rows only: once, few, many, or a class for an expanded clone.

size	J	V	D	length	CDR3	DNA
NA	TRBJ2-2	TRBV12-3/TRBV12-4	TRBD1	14	CASQGARVNGELFF	TGTGCCTCCCAGGGGGCTAGAGTTAACGGGGAGCTGTTTTTT
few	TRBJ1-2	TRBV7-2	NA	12	CASSPTGGGYTF	TGTGCCAGCAGCCCCACAGGAGGGGGCTACACCTTC
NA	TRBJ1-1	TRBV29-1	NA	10	CSVDVGEAFF	TGCAGCGTTGATGTGGGTGAAGCTTTCTTT
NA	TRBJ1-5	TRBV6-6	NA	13	CASTYRRNQPQHF	TGTGCCAGCACCTACAGGCGTAATCAGCCCCAGCATTTT
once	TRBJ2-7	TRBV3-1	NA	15	CASSQNRGRAHEQYF	TGTGCCAGCAGCCAAAACCGGGGACGGGCCCACGAGCAGTACTTC
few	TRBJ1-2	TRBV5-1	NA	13	CASSMTANYGYTF	TGCGCCAGCAGCATGACAGCCAACTATGGCTACACCTTC
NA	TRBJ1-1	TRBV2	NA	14	CASSEFAAVTEAFF	TGTGCCAGCAGTGAATTCGCGGCAGTCACTGAAGCTTTCTTT
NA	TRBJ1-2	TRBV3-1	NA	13	CASSQDYYYGYTF	TGTGCCAGCAGCCAAGATTACTACTATGGCTACACCTTC
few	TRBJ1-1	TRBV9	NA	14	CASSVRGDHTEAFF	TGTGCCAGCAGCGTAAGAGGAGACCACACTGAAGCTTTCTTT
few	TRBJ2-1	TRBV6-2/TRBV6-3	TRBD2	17	CASSGTSAPGPYNEQFF	TGTGCCAGCAGTGGGACTAGCGCGCCTGGGCCCTACAATGAGCAGTTCTTC
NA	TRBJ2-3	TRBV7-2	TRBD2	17	CASSFIPTSGSTDTQYF	TGTGCCAGCAGCTTCATTCCGACTAGCGGGAGCACAGATACGCAGTATTTT
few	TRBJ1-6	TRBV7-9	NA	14	CASSPGTLHSPLHF	TGTGCCAGCAGCCCTGGGACCTTACATTCACCCCTCCACTTT
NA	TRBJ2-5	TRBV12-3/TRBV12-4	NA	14	CASSDGTFGETQYF	TGTGCCAGCAGTGATGGGACTTTCGGGGAGACCCAGTACTTC
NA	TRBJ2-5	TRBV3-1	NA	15	CASSQAATRSETQYF	TGTGCCAGCAGCCAAGCGGCAACCAGGTCAGAGACCCAGTACTTC
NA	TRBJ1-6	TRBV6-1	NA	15	CASSGHRVRDSPLHF	TGTGCCAGCAGTGGCCACAGGGTCCGAGACTCACCCCTCCACTTT
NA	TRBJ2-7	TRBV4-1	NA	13	CASSPVGAYEQYF	TGCGCCAGCAGCCCGGTGGGTGCCTACGAGCAGTACTTC
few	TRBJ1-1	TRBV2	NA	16	CASTRSRGAIITEAFF	TGTGCCAGCACGCGGTCTCGGGGCGCGATTATCACTGAAGCTTTCTTT
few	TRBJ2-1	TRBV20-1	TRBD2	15	CSASRLLAGEHEQFF	TGCAGTGCTAGTCGCCTCCTAGCGGGAGAACATGAGCAGTTCTTC
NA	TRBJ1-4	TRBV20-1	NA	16	CSARDLTGPTNEKLFF	TGCAGTGCTAGAGACCTAACGGGACCAACTAATGAAAAACTGTTTTTT
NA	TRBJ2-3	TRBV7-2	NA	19	CASSFHFRSGGSSTDTQYF	TGTGCCAGCAGCTTCCATTTCCGGAGCGGAGGTTCTAGCACAGATACGCAGTATTTT
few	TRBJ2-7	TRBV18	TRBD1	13	CASSLMTGSEQYF	TGTGCCAGCTCACTCATGACAGGGTCCGAGCAGTACTTC
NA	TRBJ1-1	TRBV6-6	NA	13	CASSYNADLEAFF	TGTGCCAGCAGTTACAACGCTGATTTAGAAGCTTTCTTT
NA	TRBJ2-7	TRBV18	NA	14	CASSPPGRGHEQYF	TGTGCCAGCTCACCACCGGGACGGGGCCACGAGCAGTACTTC
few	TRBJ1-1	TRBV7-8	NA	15	CASSSLGRRGTEAFF	TGTGCCAGCAGCTCCCTTGGCCGGCGGGGGACTGAAGCTTTCTTT
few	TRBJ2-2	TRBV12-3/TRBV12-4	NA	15	CASNERAVPIGELFF	TGTGCCAGCAACGAGAGGGCCGTTCCAATCGGGGAGCTGTTTTTT
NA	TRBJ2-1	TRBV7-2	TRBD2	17	CASSLGTGRASYNEQFF	TGTGCCAGCAGCTTAGGGACCGGGAGGGCCTCCTACAATGAGCAGTTCTTC
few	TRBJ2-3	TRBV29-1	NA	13	CSVVLDSGDTQYF	TGCAGCGTTGTACTGGATTCGGGAGATACGCAGTATTTT
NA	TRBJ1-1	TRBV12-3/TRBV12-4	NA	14	CASSPRRDNTEAFF	TGTGCCAGCAGTCCCAGGAGGGATAACACTGAAGCTTTCTTT
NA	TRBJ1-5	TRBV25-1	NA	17	CASSGVGFGNSNQPQHF	TGTGCCAGCAGTGGGGTGGGTTTTGGGAATAGCAATCAGCCCCAGCATTTT
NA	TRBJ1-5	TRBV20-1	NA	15	CSAIQGPYSNQPQHF	TGCAGTGCCATCCAGGGTCCTTATAGCAATCAGCCCCAGCATTTT
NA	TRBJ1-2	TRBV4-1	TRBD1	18	CASSPRGQGERTNYGYTF	TGCGCCAGCAGCCCCCGAGGGCAGGGGGAGAGGACTAACTATGGCTACACCTTC
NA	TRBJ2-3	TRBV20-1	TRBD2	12	CSGGVGTDTQYF	TGCAGCGGGGGGGTGGGCACAGATACGCAGTATTTT
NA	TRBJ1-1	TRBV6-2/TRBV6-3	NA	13	CASSLNLATEAFF	TGTGCCAGCAGTCTTAACTTGGCCACTGAAGCTTTCTTT